This T cell receptor (beta chain) comes out of a study of T cell repertoires in cytomegalovirus infection. At the level of the study: CMV epitopes used comprised recently identified HLA-C-restricted ones and well-studied HLA-B-restricted ones. Public TCR beta signature analysis indicated the presence of both CMV infection and matching HLA type. Study conclusions and caveats: The cumulative frequency of public TCR beta families distinguished individuals who carried CMV together with the relevant HLA. The ex vivo response showed dominance by HLA-C-restricted CMV-specific TCR beta clonotypes.

This clonotype was observed a few times. The antigen is undetermined. TCRdb re-analysed the reads in MiXCR, keeping a single row per CDR3 protein. The sample shows 830,000 or so distinct CDR3 sequences, approximately 30% of them seen only once. V lost 0 bases and J lost 9, with 15 bases in between. This CDR3 contains 15 residues. Germline V gene sequence: CDR1 LNHNV, CDR2 YYDKDF (reference sequence). The chain links TRBV15 to TRBJ2-1; D assignment may be TRBD1 or TRBD2 (5 bases each). The sequence was obtained from a human donor in good health (CMV status not recorded). Some clones in this sample may be carry-over from other donors' samples. The material was cultured CD8+ T cells from PBMCs, obtained from culture after CMV antigen stimulation. The CDR3 DNA is TGTGCCACCAGCAGAGAGAGGGACGTCGGATTTGAGCAGTTCTTC. Its translation is CATSRERDVGFEQFF.